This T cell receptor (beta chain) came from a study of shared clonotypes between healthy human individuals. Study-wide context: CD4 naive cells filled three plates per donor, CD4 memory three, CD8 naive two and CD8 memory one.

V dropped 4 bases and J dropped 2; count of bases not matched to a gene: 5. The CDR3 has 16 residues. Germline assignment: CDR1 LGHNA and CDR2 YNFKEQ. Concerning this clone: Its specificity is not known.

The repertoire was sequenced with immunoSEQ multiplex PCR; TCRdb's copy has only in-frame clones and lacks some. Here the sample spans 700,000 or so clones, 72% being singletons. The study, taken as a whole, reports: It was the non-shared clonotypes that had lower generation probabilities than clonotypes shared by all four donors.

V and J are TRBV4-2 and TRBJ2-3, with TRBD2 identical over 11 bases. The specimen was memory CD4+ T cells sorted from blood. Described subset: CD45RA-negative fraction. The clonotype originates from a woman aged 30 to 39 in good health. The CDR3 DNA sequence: TGTGCCAGCAGCCGAGGGACTAGCGGCCCCACAGATACGCAGTATTTT. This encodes CASSRGTSGPTDTQYF.